This T cell receptor (beta chain) came from a study of cytomegalovirus exposure and HLA in healthy donors. Overall study findings and caveats: In a later analysis, parvovirus B19, influenza, CMV and Epstein-Barr virus appeared linked to several top co-occurrence clusters.

Researchers ran the PCR with 60 Vbeta and 13 Jbeta primers. Libraries were prepared by immunoSEQ multiplex PCR; TCRdb keeps only in-frame clonotypes and omits some of them. The sample carries roughly 140,000 clones, approximately 79% recorded once. On this clone itself: Antigen specificity is unknown.

The sample taken for sequencing was PBMCs. This clonotype was sampled from a woman in her 30s in good health and CMV-seronegative.

The CDR3 coding sequence is TGTGCCAGCAGCTTAGAGCCGACAGGGAACGATACGCAGTATTTT. Amino acid sequence: CASSLEPTGNDTQYF. The gene calls are TRBV11-3 and TRBJ2-3, with 7 bases identical to TRBD1. Germline loops: CDR1 SGHNT, CDR2 YENEEA. V trimming: 0 bases; J trimming: 6 bases; junction bases outside the gene matches: 6. This CDR3 is built from 15 residues.